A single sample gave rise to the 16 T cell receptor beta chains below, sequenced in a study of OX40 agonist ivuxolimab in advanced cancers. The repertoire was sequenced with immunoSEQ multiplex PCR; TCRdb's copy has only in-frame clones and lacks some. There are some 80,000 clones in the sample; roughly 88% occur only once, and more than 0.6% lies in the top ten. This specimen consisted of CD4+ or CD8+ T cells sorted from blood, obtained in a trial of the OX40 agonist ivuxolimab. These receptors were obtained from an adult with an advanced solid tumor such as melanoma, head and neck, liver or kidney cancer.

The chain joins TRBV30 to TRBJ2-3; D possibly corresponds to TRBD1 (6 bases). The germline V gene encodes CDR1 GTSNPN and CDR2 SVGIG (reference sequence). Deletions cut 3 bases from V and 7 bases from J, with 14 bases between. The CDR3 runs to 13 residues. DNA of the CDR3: TGTGCCTGGAGGATCCCAACAGGGTATACGCAGTATTTT. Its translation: CAWRIPTGYTQYF.

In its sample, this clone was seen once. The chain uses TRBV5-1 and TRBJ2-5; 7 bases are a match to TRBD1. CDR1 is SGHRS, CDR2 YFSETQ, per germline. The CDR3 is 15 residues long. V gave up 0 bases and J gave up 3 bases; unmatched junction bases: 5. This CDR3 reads CASSLGGQQKETQYF. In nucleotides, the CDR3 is TGCGCCAGCAGCTTGGGGGGACAGCAAAAAGAGACCCAGTACTTC. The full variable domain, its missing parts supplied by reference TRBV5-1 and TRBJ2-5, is KAGVTQTPRYLIKTRGQQVTLSCSPISGHRSVSWYQQTPGQGLQFLFEYFSETQRNKGNFPGRFSGRQFSNSRSEMNVSTLELGDSALYLCASSLGGQQKETQYFGPGTRLLVL.

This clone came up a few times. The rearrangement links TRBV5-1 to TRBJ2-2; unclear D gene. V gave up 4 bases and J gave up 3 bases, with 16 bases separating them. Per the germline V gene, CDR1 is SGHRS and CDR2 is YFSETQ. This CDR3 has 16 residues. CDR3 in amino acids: CASSADGRSYTGELFF. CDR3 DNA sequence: TGCGCCAGCAGCGCGGATGGACGGAGTTACACCGGGGAGCTGTTTTTT.

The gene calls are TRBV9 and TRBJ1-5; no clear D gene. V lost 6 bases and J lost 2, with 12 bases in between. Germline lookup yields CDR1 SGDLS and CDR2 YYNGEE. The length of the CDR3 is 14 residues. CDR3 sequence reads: CASKEPLGNQPQHF. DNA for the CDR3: TGTGCCAGCAAAGAACCCCTTGGCAATCAGCCCCAGCATTTT.

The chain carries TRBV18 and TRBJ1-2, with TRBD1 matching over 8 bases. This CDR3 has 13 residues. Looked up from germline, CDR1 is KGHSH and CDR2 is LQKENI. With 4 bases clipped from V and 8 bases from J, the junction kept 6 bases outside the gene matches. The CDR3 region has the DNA TGTGCCAGCTCACTTGACAGGGGTGACGGCTACACCTTC. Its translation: CASSLDRGDGYTF.

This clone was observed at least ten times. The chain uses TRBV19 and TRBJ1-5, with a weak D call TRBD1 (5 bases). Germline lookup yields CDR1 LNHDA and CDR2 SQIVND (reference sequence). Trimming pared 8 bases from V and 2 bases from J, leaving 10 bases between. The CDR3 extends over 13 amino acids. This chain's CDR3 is CASGGTGNQPQHF. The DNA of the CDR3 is TGTGCCAGTGGAGGGACGGGCAATCAGCCCCAGCATTTT.

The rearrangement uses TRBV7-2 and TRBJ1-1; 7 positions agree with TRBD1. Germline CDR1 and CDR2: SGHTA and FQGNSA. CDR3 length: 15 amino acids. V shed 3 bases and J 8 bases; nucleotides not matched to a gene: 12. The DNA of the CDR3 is TGTGCCAGCAGCTTGAACCGCGGACAGGCCGGGGAAGCTTTCTTT. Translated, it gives CASSLNRGQAGEAFF.

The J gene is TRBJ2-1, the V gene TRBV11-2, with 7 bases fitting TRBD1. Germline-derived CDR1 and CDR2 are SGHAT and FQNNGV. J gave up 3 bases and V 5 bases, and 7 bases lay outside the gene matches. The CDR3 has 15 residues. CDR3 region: CASSIRDSDYNEQFF. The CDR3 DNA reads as TGTGCCAGCAGCATCCGGGACAGTGACTACAATGAGCAGTTCTTC.

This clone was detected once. CDR3 residues: CASSYARAGGNEQYF. In DNA, the CDR3 is TGTGCCAGCAGTTACGCCCGGGCGGGGGGGAACGAGCAGTACTTC. V is TRBV6-5 and J is TRBJ2-7; TRBD2 matches at 9 bases. CDR3 length: 15 residues. Trimming cost V 2 bases and J 5 bases; bases outside gene matches: 7. Germline CDR1 and CDR2: MNHEY and SVGAGI.

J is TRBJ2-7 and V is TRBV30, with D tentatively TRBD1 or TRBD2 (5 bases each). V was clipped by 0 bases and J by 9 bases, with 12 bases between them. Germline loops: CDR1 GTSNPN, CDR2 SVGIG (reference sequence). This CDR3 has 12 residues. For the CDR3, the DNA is TGTGCCTGGAGTGTAGGATTTGGGGGGCAGTACTTC. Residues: CAWSVGFGGQYF.

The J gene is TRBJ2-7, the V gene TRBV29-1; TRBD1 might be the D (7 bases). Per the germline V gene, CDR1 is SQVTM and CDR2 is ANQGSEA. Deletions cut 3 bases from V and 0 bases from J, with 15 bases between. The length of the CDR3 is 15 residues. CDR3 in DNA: TGCAGCGTTGACGGGACAGCCGGGAGCTCCTACGAGCAGTACTTC. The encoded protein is CSVDGTAGSSYEQYF.

CDR3 region: CASSQELGISGANVLTF. The CDR3 coding sequence is TGCGCCAGCAGCCAAGAATTGGGGATTTCTGGGGCCAACGTCCTGACTTTC. The chain joins TRBV4-1 to TRBJ2-6; D is unclear. Trimming shortened V by 0 bases and J by 1 base, and 10 bases separated the two germline ends. This CDR3 region has 17 residues. Germline CDR1 is MGHRA and CDR2 is YSYEKL.

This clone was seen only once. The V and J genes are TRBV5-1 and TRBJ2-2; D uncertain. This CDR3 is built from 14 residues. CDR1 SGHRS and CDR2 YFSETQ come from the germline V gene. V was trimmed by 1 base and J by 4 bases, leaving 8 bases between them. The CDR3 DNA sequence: TGCGCCAGCAGCTTGACAATAGGCACCGGGGAGCTGTTTTTT. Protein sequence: CASSLTIGTGELFF. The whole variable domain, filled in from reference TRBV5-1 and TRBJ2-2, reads KAGVTQTPRYLIKTRGQQVTLSCSPISGHRSVSWYQQTPGQGLQFLFEYFSETQRNKGNFPGRFSGRQFSNSRSEMNVSTLELGDSALYLCASSLTIGTGELFFGEGSRLTVL.

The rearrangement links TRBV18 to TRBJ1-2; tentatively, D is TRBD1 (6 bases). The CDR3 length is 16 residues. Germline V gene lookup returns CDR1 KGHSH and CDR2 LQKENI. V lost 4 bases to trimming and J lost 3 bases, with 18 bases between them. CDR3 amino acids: CASSHSTGALDYGYTF. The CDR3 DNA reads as TGTGCCAGCTCACACTCCACGGGGGCTTTGGACTATGGCTACACCTTC.

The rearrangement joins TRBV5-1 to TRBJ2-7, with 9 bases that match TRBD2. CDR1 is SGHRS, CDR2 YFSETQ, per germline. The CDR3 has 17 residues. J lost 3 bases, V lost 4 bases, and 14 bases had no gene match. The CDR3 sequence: CASSPQTTGTSIYEQYF. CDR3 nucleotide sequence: TGCGCCAGCAGCCCACAAACTACCGGGACTAGCATCTACGAGCAGTACTTC.

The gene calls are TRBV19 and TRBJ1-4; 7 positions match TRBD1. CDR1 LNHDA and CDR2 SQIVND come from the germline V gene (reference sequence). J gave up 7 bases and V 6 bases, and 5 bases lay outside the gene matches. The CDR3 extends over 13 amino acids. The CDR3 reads CASSDRDGEKLFF. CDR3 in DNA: TGTGCCAGTAGCGACAGGGACGGTGAAAAACTGTTTTTT.